This record looks at one T cell receptor (beta chain) sequence and its context. This entry comes from a study of tumor-infiltrating lymphocytes in oesophageal squamous cell carcinoma. TCRdb re-analysed the PCR reads in MiXCR, keeping a single row per CDR3 protein. The data hold roughly 9,000 distinct CDR3 sequences, with 66% observed a single time. CDR1 SGHTA and CDR2 FQGNSA come from the germline V gene. The CDR3 has 17 amino acids. Trimming cost V 0 bases and J 7 bases; bases outside gene matches: 7. The chain has TRBV7-2 and TRBJ2-1, with 12 positions matching TRBD2. This TCR came from a female donor with esophageal squamous cell carcinoma. The sequencing sample was made of esophageal tumor tissue. This CDR3 reads CASSLALTSGSLNEQFF. Here the CDR3 DNA reads TGTGCCAGCAGCTTAGCGCTGACTAGCGGGAGTCTGAATGAGCAGTTCTTC.